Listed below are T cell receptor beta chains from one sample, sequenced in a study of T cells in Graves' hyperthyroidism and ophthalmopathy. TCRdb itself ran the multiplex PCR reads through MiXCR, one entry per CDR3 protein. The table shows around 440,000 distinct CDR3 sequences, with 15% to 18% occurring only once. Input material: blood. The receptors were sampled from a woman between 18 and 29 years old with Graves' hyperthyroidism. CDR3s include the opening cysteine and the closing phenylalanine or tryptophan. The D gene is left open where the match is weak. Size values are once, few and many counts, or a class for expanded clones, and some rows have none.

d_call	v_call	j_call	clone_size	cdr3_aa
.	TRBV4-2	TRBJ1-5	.	CASSQDVAQPQHF
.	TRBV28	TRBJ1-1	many	CASSFEGDTEAFF
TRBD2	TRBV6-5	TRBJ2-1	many	CASSYPGGGNEQFF
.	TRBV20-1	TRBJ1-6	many	CSAREGETYNSPLHF
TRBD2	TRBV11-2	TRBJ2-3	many	CASSSGTSGRADTQYF
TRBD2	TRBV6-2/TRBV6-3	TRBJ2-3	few	CATGGERTSGRTDTQYF
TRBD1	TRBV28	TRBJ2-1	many	CASRPSTGVYDNEQFF
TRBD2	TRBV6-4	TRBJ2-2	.	CASSTGLAGGPQPPGELFF
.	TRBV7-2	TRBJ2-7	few	CASSLERQYEQYF
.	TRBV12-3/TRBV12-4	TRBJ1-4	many	CASSFSGGEKLFF
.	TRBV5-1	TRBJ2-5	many	CASTIDSLETQYF
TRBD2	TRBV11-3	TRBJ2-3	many	CASSFPGLAGGPEDTQYF
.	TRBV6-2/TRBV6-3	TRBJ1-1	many	CASSYPSTEAFF
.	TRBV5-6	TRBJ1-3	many	CASSQEAGNTIYF
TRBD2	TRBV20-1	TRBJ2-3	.	CSARDASGGGDTQYF
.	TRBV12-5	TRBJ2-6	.	CASGWNRDRSGANVLTF
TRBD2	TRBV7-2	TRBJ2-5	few	CASSAGGNQETQYF
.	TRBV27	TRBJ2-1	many	CASSSGPSSYNEQFF
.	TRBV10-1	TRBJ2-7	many	CASSEGPGDTYEQYF
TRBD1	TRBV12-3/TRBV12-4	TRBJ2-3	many	CASSQDRAEGTDTQYF
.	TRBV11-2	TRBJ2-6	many	CASSQRPAGAGANVLTF
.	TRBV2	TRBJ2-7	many	CASSEAWEGASYEQYF
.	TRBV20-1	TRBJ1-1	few	CSAHGLREGYGTEAFF
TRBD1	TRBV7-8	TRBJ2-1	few	CASSPRQGTEYNEQFF
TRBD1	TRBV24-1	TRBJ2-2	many	CATSGRTGGTGELFF
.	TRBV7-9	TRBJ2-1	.	CASSLGAAEQFF
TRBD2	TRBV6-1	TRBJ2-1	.	CAGSEFAGVLNEQFF
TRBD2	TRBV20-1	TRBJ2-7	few	CSADSGTSSPEQYF
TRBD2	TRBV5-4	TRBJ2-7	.	CASSLGGTSGEYEQYF
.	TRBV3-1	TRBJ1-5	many	CASSPGGGRPNQPQHF
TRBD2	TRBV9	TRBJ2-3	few	CASSNSGRRTDTQYF
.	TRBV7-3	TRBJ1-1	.	CASSSNFDTEAFF
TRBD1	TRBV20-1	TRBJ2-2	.	CSAQPRQGFPGELFF